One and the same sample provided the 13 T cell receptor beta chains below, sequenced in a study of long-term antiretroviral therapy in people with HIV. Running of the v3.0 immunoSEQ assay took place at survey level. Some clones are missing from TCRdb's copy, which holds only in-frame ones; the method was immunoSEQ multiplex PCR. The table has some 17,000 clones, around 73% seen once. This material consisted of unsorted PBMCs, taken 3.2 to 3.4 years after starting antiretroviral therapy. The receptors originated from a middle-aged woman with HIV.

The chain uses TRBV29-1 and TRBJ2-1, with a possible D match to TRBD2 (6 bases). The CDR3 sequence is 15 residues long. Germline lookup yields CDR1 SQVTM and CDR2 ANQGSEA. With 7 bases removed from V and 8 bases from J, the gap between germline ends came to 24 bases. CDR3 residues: CSATGGIRIGHEQFF. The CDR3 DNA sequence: TGCAGCGCCACCGGCGGGATTCGGATCGGTCATGAGCAGTTCTTC.

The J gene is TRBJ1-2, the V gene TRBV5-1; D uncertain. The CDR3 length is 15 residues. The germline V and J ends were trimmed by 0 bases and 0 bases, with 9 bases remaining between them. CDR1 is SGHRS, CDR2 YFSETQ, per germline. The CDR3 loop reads CASSLDLSSNYGYTF. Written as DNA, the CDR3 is TGCGCCAGCAGCTTGGATCTGAGTTCTAACTATGGCTACACCTTC.

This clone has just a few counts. The CDR3 DNA follows: TGCGCCAGCAGCCAAGTGATGAGGGGAGGGAAGGGTGGCTACACCTTC. It specifies CASSQVMRGGKGGYTF. This rearrangement joins TRBV4-1 to TRBJ1-2; a weak D match, TRBD1 (5 bases). Germline CDR1 is MGHRA and CDR2 is YSYEKL. The V end lost 1 base, the J end lost 7 bases, and 19 bases lay between the germline ends. CDR3 length equals 16 residues.

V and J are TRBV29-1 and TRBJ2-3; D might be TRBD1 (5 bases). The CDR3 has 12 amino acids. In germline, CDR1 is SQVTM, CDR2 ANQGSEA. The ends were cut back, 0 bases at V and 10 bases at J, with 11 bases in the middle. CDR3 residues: CSVEDRGSSQYF. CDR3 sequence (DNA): TGCAGCGTTGAAGATAGGGGTTCGTCGCAGTATTTT.

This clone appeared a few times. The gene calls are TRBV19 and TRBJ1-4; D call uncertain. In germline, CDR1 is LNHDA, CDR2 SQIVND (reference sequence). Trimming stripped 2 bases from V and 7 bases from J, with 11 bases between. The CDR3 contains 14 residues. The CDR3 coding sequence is TGTGCCAGTAGTATAAAGGGTTTTAGTGAAAAACTGTTTTTT. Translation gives CASSIKGFSEKLFF.

The CDR3 bases are TGCGCCAGCAGCCCGCAGACAGGGAGGATGGGCACTGAAGCTTTCTTT. This codes for CASSPQTGRMGTEAFF. The rearrangement joins TRBV5-1 to TRBJ1-1; 7 bases agree with TRBD1. Germline CDR1 SGHRS, CDR2 YFSETQ. Trimming removed 4 bases from V and 4 bases from J; junction bases left unmatched: 13. The CDR3 sequence is 16 residues long.

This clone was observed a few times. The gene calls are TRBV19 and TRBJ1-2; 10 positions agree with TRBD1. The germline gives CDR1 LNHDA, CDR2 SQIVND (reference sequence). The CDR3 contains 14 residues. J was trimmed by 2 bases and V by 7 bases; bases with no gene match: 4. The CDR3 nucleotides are TGTGCCAGTAACCCGGGACAGGGGAACTATGGCTACACCTTC. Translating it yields CASNPGQGNYGYTF.

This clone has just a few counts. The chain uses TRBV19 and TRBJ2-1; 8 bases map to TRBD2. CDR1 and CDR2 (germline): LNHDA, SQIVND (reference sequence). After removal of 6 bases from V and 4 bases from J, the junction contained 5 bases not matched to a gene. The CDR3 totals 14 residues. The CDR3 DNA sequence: TGTGCCAGTAGGGGTCTAGCGGGTTACAATGAGCAGTTCTTC. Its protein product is CASRGLAGYNEQFF.

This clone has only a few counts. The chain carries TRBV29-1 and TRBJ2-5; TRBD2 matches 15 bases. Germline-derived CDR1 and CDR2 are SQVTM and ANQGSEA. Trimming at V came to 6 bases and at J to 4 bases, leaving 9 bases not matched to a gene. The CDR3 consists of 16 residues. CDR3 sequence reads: CSVAGLAGGPGETQYF. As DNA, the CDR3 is TGCAGCGTCGCTGGACTAGCGGGGGGGCCGGGAGAGACCCAGTACTTC.

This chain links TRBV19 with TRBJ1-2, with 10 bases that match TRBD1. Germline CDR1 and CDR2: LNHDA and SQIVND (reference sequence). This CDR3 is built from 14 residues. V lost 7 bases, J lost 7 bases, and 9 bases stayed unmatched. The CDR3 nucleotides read TGTGCCAGTACCCGCCGGGACAGGGGACGTGGCTACACCTTC. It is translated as CASTRRDRGRGYTF.

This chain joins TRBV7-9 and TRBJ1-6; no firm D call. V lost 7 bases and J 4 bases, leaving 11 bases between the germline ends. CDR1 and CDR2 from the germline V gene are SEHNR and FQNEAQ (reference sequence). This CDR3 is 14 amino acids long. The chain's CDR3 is CASTADGYNSPLHF. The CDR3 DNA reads TGTGCCAGCACCGCGGACGGTTATAATTCACCCCTCCACTTT.

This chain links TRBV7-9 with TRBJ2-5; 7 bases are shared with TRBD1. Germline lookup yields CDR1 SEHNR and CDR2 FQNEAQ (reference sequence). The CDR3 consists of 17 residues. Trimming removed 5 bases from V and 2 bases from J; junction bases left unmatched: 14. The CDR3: CASSQGDQRQSQETQYF. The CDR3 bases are TGTGCCAGCAGCCAGGGGGACCAAAGGCAGTCACAAGAGACCCAGTACTTC.

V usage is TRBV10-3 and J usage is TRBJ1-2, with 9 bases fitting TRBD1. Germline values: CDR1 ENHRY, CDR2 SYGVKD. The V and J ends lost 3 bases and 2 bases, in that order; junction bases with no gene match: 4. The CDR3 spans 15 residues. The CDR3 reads CAISDPGQGNYGYTF. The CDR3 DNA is TGTGCCATCAGTGACCCCGGACAGGGGAACTATGGCTACACCTTC.